The 15 T cell receptor beta chains in this list originate from one sample, sequenced in a study of neurological immune-mediated disorders. Time point denoted: longitudinal time-point 3. TCRdb independently ran MiXCR on the 5' RACE reads; one entry per CDR3 protein. Of approximately 89,000 distinct CDR3 sequences in the sample, roughly 4.3% were seen once. Sequencing was done on a sample of PBMCs. These receptors originate from a woman aged 60 to 75 with multiple sclerosis.

Many counts were recorded for this clonotype. This chain joins TRBV20-1 and TRBJ1-3; D unresolved. Looked up from germline, CDR1 is DFQATT and CDR2 is SNEGSKA (reference sequence). With 5 bases removed from V and 0 bases from J, the gap between germline ends came to 14 bases. CDR3 size: 15 residues. CDR3: CSAPISRGSGNTIYF. DNA for the CDR3: TGCAGTGCTCCCATCAGCCGGGGCTCTGGAAACACCATATATTTT.

This clonotype was seen ten or more times. The V and J genes are TRBV6-5 and TRBJ2-1, with 8 bases lining up with TRBD2. The ends lost 2 bases at V and 5 bases at J; junction bases unmatched: 5. CDR1 is MNHEY, CDR2 SVGAGI, per germline. The CDR3 extends over 15 amino acids. In DNA form, the CDR3 reads TGTGCCAGCAGTTACGCGGGGGGCCGGGACAATGAGCAGTTCTTC. This gives the protein CASSYAGGRDNEQFF.

This clonotype was seen repeatedly, ten times or more. V and J are TRBV5-1 and TRBJ2-5, with D unresolved. The germline V gene encodes CDR1 SGHRS and CDR2 YFSETQ. The V end lost 2 bases, the J end lost 2 bases, and 7 bases lay between the germline ends. This CDR3 has 13 amino acids. For the CDR3, the DNA is TGCGCCAGCAGCTTCCCCGGACAAGAGACCCAGTACTTC. Translated: CASSFPGQETQYF.

This clonotype was seen repeatedly, ten times or more. The CDR3 region has the DNA TGTGCCAGCAGGGGGAGCAGGGGGAACACCGGGGAGCTGTTTTTT. Protein product: CASRGSRGNTGELFF. The V call is TRBV6-5, the J call TRBJ2-2, with TRBD1 as a possible D gene (6 bases). This CDR3 contains 15 residues. In germline, CDR1 is MNHEY, CDR2 SVGAGI. Trimming cost V 6 bases and J 1 base, with 12 bases left between them.

This clonotype was detected ten times or more. This rearrangement joins TRBV7-8 to TRBJ2-1; 14 bases agree with TRBD2. CDR1 SGHVS and CDR2 FQNEAQ come from the germline V gene. After removal of 5 bases from V and 6 bases from J, the junction contained 3 bases not matched to a gene. The CDR3 runs to 15 residues. CDR3 sequence: CASSRTSGGTNEQFF. The CDR3 bases are TGTGCCAGCAGCCGGACTAGCGGGGGGACCAATGAGCAGTTCTTC.

In this sample, this clonotype turned up many times. V and J are TRBV5-1 and TRBJ2-7; 12 bases align to TRBD2. Trimming took 0 bases from V and 6 from J; bases not matched to a gene: 7. Germline CDR1 and CDR2: SGHRS and YFSETQ. This CDR3 has 16 amino acids. CDR3 nucleotide sequence: TGCGCCAGCAGCTTGGGGACTAGCGGGGACCCCCGCGAGCAGTACTTC. It translates to CASSLGTSGDPREQYF.

Within the sample, this clonotype is medium-sized. The DNA for the CDR3 is TGTGCCACCAGTGACCGGACAGGGGGAAACACTGAAGCTTTCTTT. This codes for CATSDRTGGNTEAFF. The rearrangement links TRBV24-1 to TRBJ1-1, with 10 bases aligning to TRBD1. Germline CDR1 reads KGHDR; CDR2 reads SFDVKD. The J segment lost 2 bases and the V segment lost 4 bases, leaving 3 bases of the junction unmatched. The CDR3 runs to 15 residues.

The chain carries TRBV4-1 and TRBJ1-3; 8 nucleotides line up with TRBD1. With 1 base clipped from V and 2 bases from J, the junction kept 4 bases outside the gene matches. Germline loops: CDR1 MGHRA, CDR2 YSYEKL. This CDR3 spans 16 amino acids. The CDR3, as DNA: TGCGCCAGCAGCCAAGGTCGGGACAGGACTGGAAACACCATATATTTT. Its protein product is CASSQGRDRTGNTIYF.

Ten or more counts support this clonotype. The chain carries TRBV20-1 and TRBJ2-1; 11 bases are a match to TRBD2. Germline-derived CDR1 and CDR2 are DFQATT and SNEGSKA (reference sequence). V gave up 5 bases and J gave up 5 bases; unmatched junction bases: 8. The CDR3 totals 15 residues. The CDR3 here is CSAPKIAGGNNEQFF. CDR3 bases: TGCAGTGCTCCGAAAATAGCGGGGGGGAACAATGAGCAGTTCTTC.

This clonotype was counted ten times or more. The CDR3 protein is CASSDSGKETQYF. CDR3 DNA: TGTGCCAGCAGTGATTCGGGGAAAGAGACCCAGTACTTC. J is TRBJ2-5 and V is TRBV25-1, with D maybe TRBD2 (5 bases). Germline assignment: CDR1 MGHDK and CDR2 SYGVNS. The V gene lost 3 bases and the J gene lost 3 bases, with 8 bases spanning the gap. The CDR3 has 13 amino acids. Full variable domain (rest looked up from reference TRBV25-1 and TRBJ2-5): EADIYQTPRYLVIGTGKKITLECSQTMGHDKMYWYQQDPGMELHLIHYSYGVNSTEKGDLSSESTVSRIRTEHFPLTLESARPSHTSQYLCASSDSGKETQYFGPGTRLLVL.

This clonotype was seen repeatedly, ten times or more. V and J are TRBV18 and TRBJ1-5; no clear D gene. The CDR3 has 13 residues. Germline V CDR1 and CDR2: KGHSH, LQKENI. V shed 10 bases and J shed 2 bases, with 12 bases lying between them. For the CDR3, the DNA is TGTGCCACCTCGGGGTCGGGCAATCAGCCCCAGCATTTT. It translates to CATSGSGNQPQHF.

This clonotype appeared many times. V and J are TRBV4-1 and TRBJ2-2, with D perhaps TRBD1 (6 bases). The germline gives CDR1 MGHRA, CDR2 YSYEKL. The CDR3 spans 15 residues. Trimming took 4 bases from V and 1 from J, leaving 10 bases between them. The CDR3, as DNA: TGCGCCAGCAGCCCACGACAGGAGAACACCGGGGAGCTGTTTTTT. Its translation is CASSPRQENTGELFF.

This clonotype has at least ten counts. The chain links TRBV9 to TRBJ2-3; 8 nucleotides match TRBD2. The V and J ends lost 2 bases and 3 bases, in that order; junction bases with no gene match: 5. Germline CDR1 is SGDLS and CDR2 is YYNGEE. The length of the CDR3 is 15 residues. The CDR3 loop is CASSVQAGGTDTQYF. The CDR3 DNA reads TGTGCCAGCAGCGTCCAGGCGGGGGGAACAGATACGCAGTATTTT.

This clonotype was detected ten times or more. The chain combines TRBV12-5 with TRBJ2-5; the D gene is possibly TRBD1 (5 bases). The CDR3 length is 13 residues. V lost 3 bases and J 7 bases, leaving 12 bases between the germline ends. In germline, CDR1 is LGHNT, CDR2 FRNRAP. The CDR3 DNA reads as TGTGCTAGTGGTTTCTTCTTCCAGGGGACCCAGTACTTC. It encodes CASGFFFQGTQYF.

This clonotype was seen repeatedly, ten times or more. The V call is TRBV5-1, the J call TRBJ2-7; D is unresolved. The V end was cut by 0 bases, the J end by 3 bases, with 10 bases between. In germline, CDR1 is SGHRS, CDR2 YFSETQ. The CDR3 loop spans 14 amino acids. The CDR3 protein is CASSLAEGIYEQYF. CDR3 DNA: TGCGCCAGCAGCTTGGCAGAAGGGATCTACGAGCAGTACTTC.